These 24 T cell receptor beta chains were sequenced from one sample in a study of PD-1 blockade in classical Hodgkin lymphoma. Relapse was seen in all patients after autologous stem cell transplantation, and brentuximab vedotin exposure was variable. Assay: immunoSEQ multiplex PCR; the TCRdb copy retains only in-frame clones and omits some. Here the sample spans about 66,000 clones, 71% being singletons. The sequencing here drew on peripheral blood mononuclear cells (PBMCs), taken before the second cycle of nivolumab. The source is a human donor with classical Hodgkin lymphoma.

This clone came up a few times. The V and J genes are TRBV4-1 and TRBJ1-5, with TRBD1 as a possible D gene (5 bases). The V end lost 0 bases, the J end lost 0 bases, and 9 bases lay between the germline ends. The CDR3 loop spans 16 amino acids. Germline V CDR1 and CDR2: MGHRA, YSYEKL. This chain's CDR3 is CASSQDRGDSNQPQHF. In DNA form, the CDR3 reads TGCGCCAGCAGCCAAGATCGAGGGGATAGCAATCAGCCCCAGCATTTT.

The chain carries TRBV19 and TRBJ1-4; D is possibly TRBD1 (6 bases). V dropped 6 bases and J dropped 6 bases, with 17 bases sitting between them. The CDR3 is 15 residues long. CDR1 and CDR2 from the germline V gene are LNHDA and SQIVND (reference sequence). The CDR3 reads CASRTSGALYEKLFF. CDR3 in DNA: TGTGCCAGTAGGACGTCAGGGGCCCTGTATGAAAAACTGTTTTTT.

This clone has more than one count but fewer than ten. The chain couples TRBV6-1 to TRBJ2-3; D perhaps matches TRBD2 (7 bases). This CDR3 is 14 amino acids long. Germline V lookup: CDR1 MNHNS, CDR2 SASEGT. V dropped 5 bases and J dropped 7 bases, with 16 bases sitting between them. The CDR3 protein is CASSLGGAVNTQYF. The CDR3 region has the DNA TGTGCCAGCAGTTTAGGGGGGGCCGTCAATACGCAGTATTTT.

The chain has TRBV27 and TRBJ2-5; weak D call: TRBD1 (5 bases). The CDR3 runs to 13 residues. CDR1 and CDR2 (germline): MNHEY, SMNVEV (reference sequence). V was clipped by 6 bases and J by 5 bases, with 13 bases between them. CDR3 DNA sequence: TGTGCCAGCAGACAGGCCACCGGGGAGACCCAGTACTTC. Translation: CASRQATGETQYF.

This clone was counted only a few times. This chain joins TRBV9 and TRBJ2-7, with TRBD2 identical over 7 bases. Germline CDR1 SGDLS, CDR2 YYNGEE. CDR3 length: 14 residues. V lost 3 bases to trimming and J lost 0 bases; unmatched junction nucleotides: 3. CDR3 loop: CASSEGGSSYEQYF. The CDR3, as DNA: TGTGCCAGCAGCGAGGGCGGGAGCTCCTACGAGCAGTACTTC.

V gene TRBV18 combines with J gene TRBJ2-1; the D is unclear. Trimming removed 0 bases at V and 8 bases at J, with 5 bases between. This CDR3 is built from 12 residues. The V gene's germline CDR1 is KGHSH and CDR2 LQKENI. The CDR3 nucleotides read TGTGCCAGCTCACCACCAAGCGATGAGCAGTTCTTC. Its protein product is CASSPPSDEQFF.

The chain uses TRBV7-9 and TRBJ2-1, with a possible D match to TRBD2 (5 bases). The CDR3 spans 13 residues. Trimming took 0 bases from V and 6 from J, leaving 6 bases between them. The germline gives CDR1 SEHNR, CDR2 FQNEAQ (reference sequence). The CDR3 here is CASSLAGGNEQFF. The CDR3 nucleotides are TGTGCCAGCAGCTTAGCTGGAGGCAATGAGCAGTTCTTC.

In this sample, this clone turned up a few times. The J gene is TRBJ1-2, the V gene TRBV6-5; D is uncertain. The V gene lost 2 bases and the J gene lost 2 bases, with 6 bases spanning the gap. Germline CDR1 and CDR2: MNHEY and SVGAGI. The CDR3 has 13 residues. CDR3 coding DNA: TGTGCCAGCAGTTACAGAGTCAACTATGGCTACACCTTC. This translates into CASSYRVNYGYTF.

The DNA of the CDR3 is TGTGCCAGCAGCCAACTCCGGAGTTCTGAAGCTTTCTTT. Translating it yields CASSQLRSSEAFF. The J gene is TRBJ1-1, the V gene TRBV11-2, with D uncertain. Trimming cost V 5 bases and J 6 bases, with 13 bases left between them. The CDR3 contains 13 residues. Germline CDR1 reads SGHAT; CDR2 reads FQNNGV.

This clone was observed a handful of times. DNA for the CDR3: TGTGCCAGCAGCTTATTGACTAGGAGTACCTACGAGCAGTACTTC. This codes for CASSLLTRSTYEQYF. The chain joins TRBV11-2 to TRBJ2-7; D is possibly TRBD2 (6 bases). The V end lost 2 bases, the J end lost 2 bases, and 13 bases lay between the germline ends. The germline V gene has CDR1 SGHAT and CDR2 FQNNGV. CDR3 length: 15 amino acids. Filled out from reference TRBV11-2 and TRBJ2-7, the complete variable domain reads EAGVAQSPRYKIIEKRQSVAFWCNPISGHATLYWYQQILGQGPKLLIQFQNNGVVDDSQLPKDRFSAERLKGVDSTLKIQPAKLEDSAVYLCASSLLTRSTYEQYFGPGTRLTVT.

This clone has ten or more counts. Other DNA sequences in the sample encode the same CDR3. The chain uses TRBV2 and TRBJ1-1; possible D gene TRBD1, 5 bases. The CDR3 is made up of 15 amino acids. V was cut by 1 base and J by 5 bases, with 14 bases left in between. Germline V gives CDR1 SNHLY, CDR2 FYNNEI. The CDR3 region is CASSEGSTKGTEAFF. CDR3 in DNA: TGTGCCAGCAGTGAAGGTAGTACGAAGGGGACTGAAGCTTTCTTT.

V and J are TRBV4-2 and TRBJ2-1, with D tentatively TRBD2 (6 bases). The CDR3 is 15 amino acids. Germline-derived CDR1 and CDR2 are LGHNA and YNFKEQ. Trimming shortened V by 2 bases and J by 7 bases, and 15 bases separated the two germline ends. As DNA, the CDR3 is TGTGCCAGCAGCCAAAACCTTCCCCGGGGGAATGAGCAGTTCTTC. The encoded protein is CASSQNLPRGNEQFF.

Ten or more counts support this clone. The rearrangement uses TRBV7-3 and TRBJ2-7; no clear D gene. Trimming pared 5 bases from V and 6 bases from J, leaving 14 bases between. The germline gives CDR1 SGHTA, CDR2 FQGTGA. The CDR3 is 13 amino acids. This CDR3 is CASSQSKNSEQYF. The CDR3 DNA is TGTGCCAGCAGCCAAAGCAAAAACTCCGAGCAGTACTTC. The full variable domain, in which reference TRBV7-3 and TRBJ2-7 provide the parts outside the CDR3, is GAGVSQTPSNKVTEKGKYVELRCDPISGHTALYWYRQSLGQGPEFLIYFQGTGAADDSGLPNDRFFAVRPEGSVSTLKIQRTERGDSAVYLCASSQSKNSEQYFGPGTRLTVT.

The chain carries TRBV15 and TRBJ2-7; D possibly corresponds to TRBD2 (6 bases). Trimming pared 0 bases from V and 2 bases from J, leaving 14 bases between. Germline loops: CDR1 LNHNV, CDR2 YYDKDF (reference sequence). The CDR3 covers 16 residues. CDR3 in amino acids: CATSRDPSGVPYEQYF. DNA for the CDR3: TGTGCCACCAGCAGAGATCCTTCGGGAGTCCCCTACGAGCAGTACTTC. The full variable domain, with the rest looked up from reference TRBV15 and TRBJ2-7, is DAMVIQNPRYQVTQFGKPVTLSCSQTLNHNVMYWYQQKSSQAPKLLFHYYDKDFNNEADTPDNFQSRRPNTSFCFLDIRSPGLGDTAMYLCATSRDPSGVPYEQYFGPGTRLTVT.

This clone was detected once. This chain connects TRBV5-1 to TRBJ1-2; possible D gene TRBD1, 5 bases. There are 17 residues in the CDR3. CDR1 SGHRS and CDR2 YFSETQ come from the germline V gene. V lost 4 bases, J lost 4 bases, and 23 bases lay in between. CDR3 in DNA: TGCGCCAGCAGCCCTGACAGTCTCCCACCTACGTCCTATGGCTACACCTTC. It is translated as CASSPDSLPPTSYGYTF.

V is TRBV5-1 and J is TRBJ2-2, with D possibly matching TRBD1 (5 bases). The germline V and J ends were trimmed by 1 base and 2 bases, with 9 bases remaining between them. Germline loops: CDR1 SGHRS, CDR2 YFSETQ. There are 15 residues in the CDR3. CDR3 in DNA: TGCGCCAGCAGCTTGACGGACATCAACACCGGGGAGCTGTTTTTT. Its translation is CASSLTDINTGELFF.

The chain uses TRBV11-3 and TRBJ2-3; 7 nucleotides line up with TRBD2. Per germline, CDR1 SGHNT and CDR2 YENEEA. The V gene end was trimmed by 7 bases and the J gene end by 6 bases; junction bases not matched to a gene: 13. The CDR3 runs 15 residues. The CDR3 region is CASTGNGGVSDTQYF. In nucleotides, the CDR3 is TGTGCCAGCACCGGAAATGGGGGGGTCAGCGATACGCAGTATTTT.

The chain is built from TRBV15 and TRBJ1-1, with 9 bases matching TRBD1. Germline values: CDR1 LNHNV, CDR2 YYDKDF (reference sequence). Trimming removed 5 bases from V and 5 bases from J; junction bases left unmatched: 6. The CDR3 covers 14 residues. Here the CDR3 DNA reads TGTGCCACCAGCGGAAGACAGGGGGTAACTGAAGCTTTCTTT. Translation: CATSGRQGVTEAFF.

The CDR3 sequence: CASNTGGWTEAFF. Written as DNA, the CDR3 is TGTGCCAGTAATACAGGGGGATGGACTGAAGCTTTCTTT. This chain joins TRBV19 and TRBJ1-1; 8 nucleotides line up with TRBD1. The CDR3 has 13 amino acids. V lost 7 bases, J lost 5 bases, and 6 bases stayed unmatched. The germline CDR1 and CDR2 sequences are LNHDA and SQIVND (reference sequence). Filled out from reference TRBV19 and TRBJ1-1, the complete variable domain reads DGGITQSPKYLFRKEGQNVTLSCEQNLNHDAMYWYRQDPGQGLRLIYYSQIVNDFQKGDIAEGYSVSREKKESFPLTVTSAQKNPTAFYLCASNTGGWTEAFFGQGTRLTVV.

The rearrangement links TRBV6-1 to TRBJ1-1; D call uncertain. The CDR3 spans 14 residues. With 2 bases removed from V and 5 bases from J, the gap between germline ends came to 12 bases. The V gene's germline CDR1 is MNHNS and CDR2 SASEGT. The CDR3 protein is CASSELTGFTEAFF. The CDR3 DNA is TGTGCCAGCAGTGAATTGACGGGGTTTACTGAAGCTTTCTTT.

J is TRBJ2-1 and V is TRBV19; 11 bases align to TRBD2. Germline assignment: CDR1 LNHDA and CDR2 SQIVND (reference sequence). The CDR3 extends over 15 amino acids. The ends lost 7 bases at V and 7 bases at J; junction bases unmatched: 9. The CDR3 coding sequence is TGTGCCAGTACTCCTCTAGCGGGGGGTCGAAATGAGCAGTTCTTC. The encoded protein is CASTPLAGGRNEQFF.

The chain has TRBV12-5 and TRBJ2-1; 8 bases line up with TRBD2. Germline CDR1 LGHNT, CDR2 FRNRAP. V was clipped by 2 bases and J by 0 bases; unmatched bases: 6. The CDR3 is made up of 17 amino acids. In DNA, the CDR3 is TGTGCTAGTGGTTTGATTAGCGGGGTGAACTCCTACAATGAGCAGTTCTTC. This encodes CASGLISGVNSYNEQFF.

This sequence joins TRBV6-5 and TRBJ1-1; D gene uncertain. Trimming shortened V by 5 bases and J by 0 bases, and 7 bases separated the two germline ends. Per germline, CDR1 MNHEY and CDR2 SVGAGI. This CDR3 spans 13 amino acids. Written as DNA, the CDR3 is TGTGCCAGCAGTGCGCTGCTGAACACTGAAGCTTTCTTT. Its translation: CASSALLNTEAFF.

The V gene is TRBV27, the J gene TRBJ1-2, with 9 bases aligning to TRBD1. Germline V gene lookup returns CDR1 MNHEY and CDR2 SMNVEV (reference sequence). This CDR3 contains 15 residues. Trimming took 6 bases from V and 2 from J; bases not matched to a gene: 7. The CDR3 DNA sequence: TGTGCCAGCAGACCCACCGGGACAGGGAACTATGGCTACACCTTC. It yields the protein CASRPTGTGNYGYTF.